The next 7 T cell receptor beta chains were all read from a single sample in a study of T cell repertoires in cytomegalovirus infection (dated by TCRdb to between 2018 and 2021). The data were produced on an Illumina HiSeq 1500. The public reads were reprocessed in TCRdb via fastp at Q25 and MiXCR, keeping in-frame beta chains. Rows merge per CDR3 protein into single entries with the most common DNA and genes. Present in this sample are about 700,000 distinct CDR3 sequences, 30% to 35% of which were seen just once. Of the sample, over 15% is held by the ten largest clones. The sample's treatment or condition label, decoded: in vitro stimulation with specific CMV peptide epitopes to enrich CMV-specific T cells. For these TCRs, the target antigens are not known. This material consisted of cultured PBMCs, taken from culture after CMV antigen stimulation. The receptors were gathered from a human donor in good health (CMV status not recorded). Some clones in this sample may be carry-over from other donors' samples.

This clonotype showed up many times. Here the CDR3 reads CASSPPGPFGGENTIYF. As DNA, the CDR3 is TGTGCCAGCAGTCCCCCGGGACCCTTCGGAGGTGAAAACACCATATATTTT. The genes are TRBV12-3 or TRBV12-4 and TRBJ1-3, with D possibly being TRBD1 (5 bases). CDR3 length equals 17 residues. V lost 5 bases and J lost 6, with 23 bases in between.

At least ten counts were recorded for this clonotype. The rearrangement joins TRBV7-2 to TRBJ2-1; TRBD1 might be the D (7 bases). V lost 2 bases to trimming and J lost 6 bases, with 14 bases between them. Germline CDR1 reads SGHTA; CDR2 reads FQGNSA. This CDR3 spans 15 amino acids. The CDR3 region is CASSLRRGLTNEQFF. The CDR3 coding sequence is TGTGCCAGCAGCTTACGGAGGGGGCTGACCAATGAGCAGTTCTTC.

The CDR3 coding sequence is TGTGCCAGTAGTATGGGGGGCGTCTCCTACGAGCAGTACTTC. Amino acid sequence: CASSMGGVSYEQYF. The chain links TRBV19 to TRBJ2-7, with D perhaps TRBD1 or TRBD2 (6 bases each). The CDR3 loop spans 14 amino acids. The germline V gene has CDR1 LNHDA and CDR2 SQIVND (reference sequence). Trimming removed 3 bases at V and 0 bases at J, with 9 bases between. The full variable domain, with the rest looked up from reference TRBV19 and TRBJ2-7, is DGGITQSPKYLFRKEGQNVTLSCEQNLNHDAMYWYRQDPGQGLRLIYYSQIVNDFQKGDIAEGYSVSREKKESFPLTVTSAQKNPTAFYLCASSMGGVSYEQYFGPGTRLTVT.

A few counts support this clonotype. This chain connects TRBV7-2 to TRBJ2-3, with D maybe TRBD2 (6 bases). Looked up from germline, CDR1 is SGHTA and CDR2 is FQGNSA. The CDR3 runs to 13 residues. Between the trimmed V and J ends, which lost 5 bases and 6 bases, there was a span of 12 bases. CDR3 sequence (DNA): TGTGCCAGCAGCCCGGAGGGTCCGGATACGCAGTATTTT. Translated, it gives CASSPEGPDTQYF. Together with reference TRBV7-2 and TRBJ2-3, the CDR3 gives the full variable domain: GAGVSQSPSNKVTEKGKDVELRCDPISGHTALYWYRQSLGQGLEFLIYFQGNSAPDKSGLPSDRFSAERTGGSVSTLTIQRTQQEDSAVYLCASSPEGPDTQYFGPGTRLTVL.

This clonotype was seen ten or more times. This sequence joins TRBV7-2 and TRBJ2-7, with 8 bases identical to TRBD2. Germline V gene lookup returns CDR1 SGHTA and CDR2 FQGNSA. V lost 5 bases, J lost 0 bases, and 6 bases stayed unmatched. The CDR3 is 15 residues long. The CDR3 DNA sequence: TGTGCCAGCAGCCTTAGCGGGGCCAACTCCTACGAGCAGTACTTC. Translating it yields CASSLSGANSYEQYF.

The chain links TRBV28 to TRBJ2-5; TRBD1 aligns across 10 bases. V lost 4 bases and J lost 9; bases outside the gene matches: 8. The length of the CDR3 is 14 residues. Germline CDR1 reads MDHEN; CDR2 reads SYDVKM. The chain's CDR3 is CASSSTGGTGAQYF. The CDR3 bases are TGTGCCAGCAGTTCGACAGGGGGCACGGGGGCCCAGTACTTC.

This clonotype was recorded many times. V gene TRBV12-3 or TRBV12-4 combines with J gene TRBJ1-1; TRBD1 agrees at 7 bases. V lost 4 bases, J lost 2 bases, and 7 bases stayed unmatched. The CDR3 is 15 amino acids. The CDR3: CASSSPRQGNTEAFF. In DNA, the CDR3 is TGTGCCAGCAGTTCCCCCAGACAGGGAAACACTGAAGCTTTCTTT.